These 11 T cell receptor beta chains were all obtained from the same sample, sequenced in a study of technical replicates of blood from a handful of donors. Only in-frame clones appear in the TCRdb table, and some are missing; sequencing was by immunoSEQ multiplex PCR. The profile covers about 15,000 clones, with around 84% appearing a single time and around 11% taken by the ten largest. Input material: PBMCs. These receptors originate from a human donor in good health.

The V and J genes are TRBV5-1 and TRBJ1-2, with a possible D match to TRBD1 (5 bases). This CDR3 is built from 15 residues. Looked up from germline, CDR1 is SGHRS and CDR2 is YFSETQ. V was cut by 0 bases and J by 0 bases, with 9 bases left in between. CDR3 residues: CASSLVTGSNYGYTF. DNA of the CDR3: TGCGCCAGCAGCTTGGTAACAGGTTCTAACTATGGCTACACCTTC.

The chain joins TRBV29-1 to TRBJ2-2; TRBD2 matches at 13 bases. Germline CDR1 reads SQVTM; CDR2 reads ANQGSEA. The CDR3 is 18 residues long. V was clipped by 7 bases and J by 4 bases; unmatched bases: 15. CDR3 nucleotide sequence: TGCAGCGGGGTAGGGACTAGCGGGACGCCCGGGGTCACCGGGGAGCTGTTTTTT. The encoded protein is CSGVGTSGTPGVTGELFF.

V is TRBV2 and J is TRBJ2-1; possible D gene TRBD1, 5 bases. The germline V gene encodes CDR1 SNHLY and CDR2 FYNNEI. The CDR3 is 13 residues long. Trimming took off 5 bases at V and 3 bases at J, with 8 bases between the two ends. The CDR3 loop reads CASSSDSYNEQFF. The CDR3 region has the DNA TGTGCCAGCAGTTCAGACAGCTACAATGAGCAGTTCTTC.

There are a few counts of this clone. The rearrangement uses TRBV5-1 and TRBJ1-2, with 7 nucleotides matching TRBD1. The V segment lost 0 bases and the J segment 8 bases; nucleotides outside the gene matches: 10. The length of the CDR3 is 15 residues. From germline, CDR1 is SGHRS and CDR2 YFSETQ. The CDR3 sequence is CASSLGQLGGAGYTF. The CDR3 region has the DNA TGCGCCAGCAGCTTGGGCCAACTAGGGGGCGCGGGCTACACCTTC. The entire variable domain, with the rest obtained from reference TRBV5-1 and TRBJ1-2, is as follows: KAGVTQTPRYLIKTRGQQVTLSCSPISGHRSVSWYQQTPGQGLQFLFEYFSETQRNKGNFPGRFSGRQFSNSRSEMNVSTLELGDSALYLCASSLGQLGGAGYTFGSGTRLTVV.

The chain is built from TRBV19 and TRBJ2-7, with 10 bases identical to TRBD2. CDR1 is LNHDA, CDR2 SQIVND, per germline (reference sequence). The V segment lost 5 bases and the J segment 1 base; nucleotides outside the gene matches: 5. The CDR3 is 15 amino acids. In DNA form, the CDR3 reads TGTGCCAGTAGTTCGAGCGGGGGGGGGTCCTACGAGCAGTACTTC. It translates to CASSSSGGGSYEQYF.

The chain carries TRBV5-1 and TRBJ1-1; 8 bases fit TRBD1. The CDR3 totals 15 residues. V dropped 1 base and J dropped 1; count of bases not matched to a gene: 3. The V gene's germline CDR1 is SGHRS and CDR2 YFSETQ. CDR3 protein: CASSLTGGWNTEAFF. The DNA for the CDR3 is TGCGCCAGCAGCTTGACAGGGGGTTGGAACACTGAAGCTTTCTTT.

The chain joins TRBV5-1 to TRBJ1-3; TRBD1 matches at 7 bases. This CDR3 has 15 amino acids. The junction had 6 bases not matched to a gene; V was cut back by 4 bases and J by 2 bases. From germline, CDR1 is SGHRS and CDR2 YFSETQ. DNA of the CDR3: TGCGCCAGCAGCCAAACAGGGGATACTGGAAACACCATATATTTT. Translating it yields CASSQTGDTGNTIYF. Full variable domain (outside the CDR3, taken from reference TRBV5-1 and TRBJ1-3): KAGVTQTPRYLIKTRGQQVTLSCSPISGHRSVSWYQQTPGQGLQFLFEYFSETQRNKGNFPGRFSGRQFSNSRSEMNVSTLELGDSALYLCASSQTGDTGNTIYFGEGSWLTVV.

The genes are TRBV19 and TRBJ1-2; D unresolved. The CDR3 length is 15 residues. Trimming pared 1 base from V and 6 bases from J, leaving 15 bases between. Germline CDR1 reads LNHDA; CDR2 reads SQIVND (reference sequence). CDR3: CASSIVTPPRDGYTF. Here the CDR3 DNA reads TGTGCCAGTAGTATAGTGACACCACCGAGAGATGGCTACACCTTC.

In this sample, this clone turned up once. The CDR3 coding sequence is TGTGCCAGCAGCACGCGGGACTACAAGCGGGGAGAGACCCAGTACTTC. Its translation: CASSTRDYKRGETQYF. The J gene is TRBJ2-5, the V gene TRBV7-6; TRBD2 aligns across 7 bases. The CDR3 loop spans 16 amino acids. The germline gives CDR1 SGHVS, CDR2 FNYEAQ. J was trimmed by 4 bases and V by 5 bases; bases with no gene match: 13.

This rearrangement joins TRBV5-1 to TRBJ2-3; D perhaps matches TRBD2 (6 bases). Per germline, CDR1 SGHRS and CDR2 YFSETQ. V lost 0 bases and J lost 3, with 11 bases in between. This CDR3 is built from 15 residues. CDR3 sequence reads: CASSLDVGTTDTQYF. In nucleotides, the CDR3 is TGCGCCAGCAGCTTGGATGTAGGGACTACAGATACGCAGTATTTT.

V usage is TRBV6-5 and J usage is TRBJ2-7, with a possible D match to TRBD1 (5 bases). The CDR3 is 15 residues long. Trimming took off 2 bases at V and 2 bases at J, with 13 bases between the two ends. Germline V gene lookup returns CDR1 MNHEY and CDR2 SVGAGI. This CDR3 reads CASSYPTTGTYEQYF. The CDR3, as DNA: TGTGCCAGCAGTTACCCCACAACAGGAACCTACGAGCAGTACTTC.